The source of this T cell receptor (beta chain) is a study of human T cells and chemical hapten exposure. The wider study: On around 2 cm by around 2 cm of upper inner arm skin, sensitization was performed with 2% DPC. Across its roughly 22 weeks, the study gave patients weekly diphenylcyclopropenone doses to the scalp.

The sample holds one count of this clonotype. As for time point: pre-sensitization, week 0. Treatment given: therapeutic diphenylcyclopropenone sensitization with weekly scalp DPC. Every patch test was put on after a blood sample was taken. The CDR3 loop spans 12 amino acids. With V trimmed by 6 bases and J by 8 bases, 5 bases remained unmatched. CDR1 is SNHLY and CDR2 is FYNNEI in the germline V gene. In TCRdb, the RACE reads were re-called with MiXCR into one record per CDR3 protein. Of about 92,000 distinct CDR3 sequences in the sample, around 10% were seen once. This clonotype was obtained from a woman between 40 and 50 years old with alopecia areata. Some clones in this sample may be carry-over from other donors' samples. The J gene is TRBJ1-2, the V gene TRBV2, with TRBD1 identical over 8 bases. The sample was whole blood, taken in connection with sensitization to the hapten diphenylcyclopropenone (DPC). The CDR3 protein is CASRQGARGYTF. The CDR3 DNA follows: TGTGCCAGCAGGCAGGGGGCGAGAGGCTACACCTTC.